A single sample is the source of the 28 T cell receptor beta chains below, sequenced in a study of shared clonotypes between healthy human individuals. The table came from immunoSEQ multiplex PCR; TCRdb's copy has only in-frame clones and leaves some out. The sample contains roughly 1.4 million clones, roughly 98.5% of which appear only once. The sequencing sample was made of naive CD4+ T cells sorted from blood. Subset noted: CD45RA+ positively selected. These receptors were taken from a man aged 25 to 40 in good health.

This sequence joins TRBV27 and TRBJ2-7; D may be TRBD2 (6 bases). Trimming took off 7 bases at V and 1 base at J, with 20 bases between the two ends. The germline V gene has CDR1 MNHEY and CDR2 SMNVEV (reference sequence). This CDR3 region has 16 residues. The CDR3 DNA reads TGTGCCAGCACCCGACTAGGTGAGGGAGAATCCTACGAGCAGTACTTC. This translates into CASTRLGEGESYEQYF.

The chain joins TRBV5-4 to TRBJ2-5; D is perhaps TRBD2 (5 bases). Trimming shortened V by 3 bases and J by 5 bases, and 11 bases separated the two germline ends. Germline-derived CDR1 and CDR2 are SGHNT and YYREEE (reference sequence). There are 13 residues in the CDR3. This chain's CDR3 is CASSSSSMETQYF. The CDR3 region has the DNA TGTGCCAGCAGCTCGTCTAGCATGGAGACCCAGTACTTC. Based on the CDR3 plus reference TRBV5-4 and TRBJ2-5, the full variable domain is ETGVTQSPTHLIKTRGQQVTLRCSSQSGHNTVSWYQQALGQGPQFIFQYYREEENGRGNFPPRFSGLQFPNYSSELNVNALELDDSALYLCASSSSSMETQYFGPGTRLLVL.

The V and J genes are TRBV28 and TRBJ2-7; TRBD1 matches at 11 bases. Germline values: CDR1 MDHEN, CDR2 SYDVKM. Trimming at V came to 6 bases and at J to 4 bases, leaving 11 bases not matched to a gene. The CDR3 runs to 16 residues. The CDR3 here is CASRPRDRGFPYEQYF. The CDR3 DNA sequence: TGTGCCAGCAGACCGCGGGACAGGGGGTTTCCGTACGAGCAGTACTTC.

The chain has TRBV14 and TRBJ2-7; no clear D gene. Trimming removed 1 base from V and 3 bases from J, with 7 bases in between. The CDR3 totals 13 residues. CDR1 and CDR2 from the germline V gene are SGHDN and FVKESK. CDR3: CASSQAIGYEQYF. CDR3 DNA sequence: TGTGCCAGCAGCCAAGCGATAGGCTACGAGCAGTACTTC.

The chain recombines TRBV2 with TRBJ2-5; tentatively, D is TRBD2 (5 bases). Germline values: CDR1 SNHLY, CDR2 FYNNEI. The germline V and J ends were trimmed by 6 bases and 6 bases, with 11 bases remaining between them. This CDR3 region has 12 residues. The CDR3, as DNA: TGTGCCAGCAGCCGAAGCGGTCAGACCCAGTACTTC. This codes for CASSRSGQTQYF.

V and J are TRBV18 and TRBJ1-4; TRBD1 matches 7 bases. Germline V gives CDR1 KGHSH, CDR2 LQKENI. J gave up 7 bases and V 3 bases, and 8 bases lay outside the gene matches. The CDR3 is made up of 15 amino acids. In nucleotides, the CDR3 is TGTGCCAGCTCACCCAAGGGGGCAGGCGGTGAAAAACTGTTTTTT. As protein: CASSPKGAGGEKLFF.

This clone was observed a single time. The chain couples TRBV7-2 to TRBJ2-3, with TRBD2 identical over 14 bases. Germline trimming cut 5 bases from V and 4 bases from J; bases unmatched to any gene: 2. The CDR3 runs 15 residues. CDR1 is SGHTA and CDR2 is FQGNSA in the germline V gene. The CDR3 here is CASSRGLAGADTQYF. CDR3 bases: TGTGCCAGCAGCCGGGGACTAGCGGGAGCAGATACGCAGTATTTT.

CDR3 coding DNA: TGTGCCATCAGTGAGGAGATTGGTGGCTACACCTTC. Its translation: CAISEEIGGYTF. V is TRBV10-3 and J is TRBJ1-2; unclear D gene. Trimming took 2 bases from V and 7 from J, leaving 8 bases between them. The CDR3 contains 12 residues. CDR1 is ENHRY and CDR2 is SYGVKD in the germline V gene.

This clone was detected once. This sequence joins TRBV19 and TRBJ2-2; 12 bases match TRBD1. The V gene's germline CDR1 is LNHDA and CDR2 SQIVND (reference sequence). The CDR3 covers 17 residues. The junction had 5 bases not matched to a gene; V was cut back by 6 bases and J by 0 bases. The DNA for the CDR3 is TGTGCCAGTAGCGAGGGGACAGGGGGCCCGAACACCGGGGAGCTGTTTTTT. The encoded protein is CASSEGTGGPNTGELFF.

In this sample, this clone turned up once. The chain carries TRBV19 and TRBJ1-3; perhaps TRBD1 as D (5 bases). Trimming cost V 3 bases and J 0 bases, with 12 bases left between them. The V gene's germline CDR1 is LNHDA and CDR2 SQIVND (reference sequence). The CDR3 covers 16 residues. The CDR3 region is CASSIAGLRSGNTIYF. The DNA for the CDR3 is TGTGCCAGTAGTATCGCGGGACTGCGCTCTGGAAACACCATATATTTT.

This clone was detected once. V is TRBV5-1 and J is TRBJ2-3; D is perhaps TRBD1 (6 bases). The CDR3 sequence is 22 residues long. Trimming cost V 1 base and J 2 bases, with 32 bases left between them. Looked up from germline, CDR1 is SGHRS and CDR2 is YFSETQ. CDR3 DNA: TGCGCCAGCAGCTTGCCCGTACCTGCGACGAAACAGGGCACAACTCACACAGATACGCAGTATTTT. Residues: CASSLPVPATKQGTTHTDTQYF.

V is TRBV10-3 and J is TRBJ2-7; TRBD2 agrees at 13 bases. Germline CDR1 ENHRY, CDR2 SYGVKD. The CDR3 sequence is 16 residues long. Trimming removed 4 bases from V and 7 bases from J; junction bases left unmatched: 10. In DNA form, the CDR3 reads TGTGCCATCAGTGGCACCGGGACTAGCGGGATTGGAGAGCAGTACTTC. The encoded protein is CAISGTGTSGIGEQYF.

The genes are TRBV29-1 and TRBJ1-3; D not certain. The CDR3 length is 13 residues. V was cut by 1 base and J by 2 bases, with 6 bases left in between. Per germline, CDR1 SQVTM and CDR2 ANQGSEA. The DNA for the CDR3 is TGCAGCGTTGAAGTCTCACCTGGAAACACCATATATTTT. It translates to CSVEVSPGNTIYF.

The chain has TRBV5-1 and TRBJ2-1; 15 positions match TRBD2. Germline values: CDR1 SGHRS, CDR2 YFSETQ. V shed 1 base, J shed 0 bases, and the junction held 11 bases outside the gene matches. The length of the CDR3 is 21 residues. CDR3 protein: CASSLSPGLAGGLSSYNEQFF. The CDR3 region has the DNA TGCGCCAGCAGCTTGTCCCCGGGACTAGCGGGAGGCCTAAGCTCCTACAATGAGCAGTTCTTC.

The chain has TRBV14 and TRBJ2-5; D gene unclear. The CDR3 is 13 amino acids. CDR1 and CDR2 (germline): SGHDN, FVKESK. Trimming stripped 0 bases from V and 4 bases from J, with 6 bases between. CDR3 in amino acids: CASSQDLSETQYF. For the CDR3, the DNA is TGTGCCAGCAGCCAAGATCTTTCAGAGACCCAGTACTTC. The complete variable domain, with remaining parts taken from reference TRBV14 and TRBJ2-5, reads EAGVTQFPSHSVIEKGQTVTLRCDPISGHDNLYWYRRVMGKEIKFLLHFVKESKQDESGMPNNRFLAERTGGTYSTLKVQPAELEDSGVYFCASSQDLSETQYFGPGTRLLVL.

CDR3 bases: TGTGCCAGCAGTTACTCGGTCAGGGAGGGGGGCTACACCTTC. Translating gives CASSYSVREGGYTF. This chain joins TRBV6-6 and TRBJ1-2; a possible D gene is TRBD1 (5 bases). Trimming cost V 0 bases and J 8 bases, with 13 bases left between them. Germline V CDR1 and CDR2: MNHNY, SVGAGI (reference sequence). The CDR3 spans 14 residues.

The genes are TRBV7-9 and TRBJ2-7, with 7 positions matching TRBD1. J gave up 3 bases and V 1 base, and 9 bases lay outside the gene matches. Germline loops: CDR1 SEHNR, CDR2 FQNEAQ (reference sequence). The CDR3 length is 16 residues. The DNA of the CDR3 is TGTGCCAGCAGCTTAGGGGACAGCCCAGGCGTCTACGAGCAGTACTTC. This encodes CASSLGDSPGVYEQYF.

The V and J genes are TRBV7-9 and TRBJ2-7, with D perhaps matching TRBD2 (6 bases). Germline values: CDR1 SEHNR, CDR2 FQNEAQ (reference sequence). The V end was cut by 4 bases, the J end by 2 bases, with 15 bases between. The CDR3 spans 15 residues. The CDR3 region is CASSSLGGKAYEQYF. The CDR3 DNA reads as TGTGCCAGCAGCTCTCTTGGCGGGAAGGCCTACGAGCAGTACTTC.

The rearrangement links TRBV28 to TRBJ2-1; D is ambiguous. The CDR3 is 12 residues long. V was pared by 6 bases and J by 10 bases, with 13 bases between. Germline assignment: CDR1 MDHEN and CDR2 SYDVKM. CDR3 amino acids: CASSAIGREQFF. The CDR3 bases are TGTGCCAGCAGCGCCATAGGACGAGAGCAGTTCTTC.

The table lists this clone with a count of one. The chain employs TRBV4-1 and TRBJ1-1; 8 nucleotides align to TRBD1. The CDR3 sequence is 16 residues long. Germline CDR1 is MGHRA and CDR2 is YSYEKL. Unmatched junction bases numbered 7, after V lost 3 bases and J lost 1 base. The DNA of the CDR3 is TGCGCCAGCAGCCAGCAGGGGGCTACAAGGAACACTGAAGCTTTCTTT. Amino acids: CASSQQGATRNTEAFF.

In its sample, this clone was seen once. V gene TRBV28 combines with J gene TRBJ2-7; no firm D call. CDR3 length equals 13 residues. Trimming removed 2 bases at V and 7 bases at J, with 12 bases between. Germline CDR1 is MDHEN and CDR2 is SYDVKM. The CDR3 loop is CASSLGRIQEQYF. The CDR3 DNA reads as TGTGCCAGCAGTTTAGGGCGGATTCAGGAGCAGTACTTC.

The chain couples TRBV5-1 to TRBJ2-2, with a tentative D call TRBD1 (5 bases). Germline V gene lookup returns CDR1 SGHRS and CDR2 YFSETQ. Trimming removed 2 bases from V and 6 bases from J, with 11 bases in between. The CDR3 spans 14 residues. CDR3 residues: CASSFFQGPGELFF. In nucleotides, the CDR3 is TGCGCCAGCAGCTTTTTTCAGGGCCCCGGGGAGCTGTTTTTT.

This chain links TRBV9 with TRBJ2-3; TRBD1 matches 9 bases. V shed 4 bases and J 4 bases; nucleotides not matched to a gene: 10. Germline CDR1 SGDLS, CDR2 YYNGEE. The CDR3 is 16 amino acids. CDR3 sequence (DNA): TGTGCCAGCAGCCGATGGGACAGGGAAGGGTCAGATACGCAGTATTTT. Its translation is CASSRWDREGSDTQYF.

The chain links TRBV9 to TRBJ2-1; possible D gene TRBD2, 5 bases. V lost 5 bases and J lost 3, with 24 bases in between. CDR1 SGDLS and CDR2 YYNGEE come from the germline V gene. This CDR3 comprises 18 residues. The CDR3 loop reads CASSAVPSARGFYNEQFF. CDR3 bases: TGTGCCAGCAGTGCAGTCCCCAGCGCCCGGGGTTTCTACAATGAGCAGTTCTTC.

This chain joins TRBV10-2 and TRBJ2-3, with D maybe TRBD1 (6 bases). Germline CDR1 reads WSHSY; CDR2 reads SAAADI. Trimming took off 6 bases at V and 4 bases at J, with 20 bases between the two ends. CDR3 length equals 16 residues. The DNA for the CDR3 is TGCGCCAGCAGCCCAGGGGCGACCGCCCTGGCAGATACGCAGTATTTT. It translates to CASSPGATALADTQYF.

The V gene is TRBV15, the J gene TRBJ2-1, with 7 bases that match TRBD1. CDR3 length equals 17 residues. V was pared by 2 bases and J by 4 bases, with 11 bases of the junction left unmatched. Germline CDR1 is LNHNV and CDR2 is YYDKDF (reference sequence). The CDR3 bases are TGTGCCACCAGCAGATCCTCCGGGACAGATCATTACAATGAGCAGTTCTTC. Its protein product is CATSRSSGTDHYNEQFF.

The chain has TRBV4-3 and TRBJ2-1; D possibly corresponds to TRBD2 (6 bases). This CDR3 has 16 residues. V lost 1 base and J lost 2, with 12 bases in between. Germline assignment: CDR1 LGHNA and CDR2 YSLEER. The CDR3 DNA sequence: TGCGCCAGCAGCCAAGTACCGGGAGTCCCCTACAATGAGCAGTTCTTC. It encodes CASSQVPGVPYNEQFF.

As regards this clone: Other DNA sequences from this sample encode an identical CDR3 as well. The genes are TRBV5-1 and TRBJ1-5, with 10 bases matching TRBD1. The germline CDR1 and CDR2 sequences are SGHRS and YFSETQ. CDR3 length: 15 amino acids. The ends lost 0 bases at V and 5 bases at J; junction bases unmatched: 2. CDR3 protein: CASSLAGTGDQPQHF. The CDR3 DNA follows: TGCGCCAGCAGCTTGGCAGGGACAGGGGATCAGCCCCAGCATTTT.